A single sample is the source of the 9 T cell receptor beta chains below, sequenced in a study of low-dose radiotherapy and immunotherapy resistance in tumors. First-strand cDNA relied on TRAV- and TRBV-specific primers spanning alpha and beta chains. With a constant-region primer and a V-primer adapter, TCRs were subjected to roughly 20 PCR cycles of amplification. Via MiXCR, TCRdb re-called the reads, giving one row per CDR3 protein. The sample holds tens of thousands of distinct CDR3 sequences, roughly 24% seen once. Time point noted: before trial treatment. Sequenced material: PBMCs, taken before treatment. The receptors derive from a male donor with prostate cancer.

This chain uses TRBV5-1 with TRBJ2-7; weak D call: TRBD1 (7 bases). Germline-derived CDR1 and CDR2 are SGHRS and YFSETQ. This CDR3 has 16 residues. The V gene lost 4 bases and the J gene lost 0 bases, with 17 bases spanning the gap. The chain's CDR3 is CASSNPLEGASYEQYF. The CDR3 DNA sequence: TGCGCCAGCAGCAACCCCCTGGAGGGGGCCTCCTACGAGCAGTACTTC.

This clonotype occurred many times. The gene calls are TRBV6-2 or TRBV6-3 and TRBJ2-7; 7 nucleotides agree with TRBD1. The germline V gene encodes CDR1 MNHEY and CDR2 SVGEGT. Unmatched junction bases numbered 5, after V lost 5 bases and J lost 1 base. This CDR3 comprises 14 residues. The DNA for the CDR3 is TGTGCCAGCAGTCCCCGACAGGGATCCTACGAGCAGTACTTC. Its protein is CASSPRQGSYEQYF.

This clonotype has at least ten counts. The chain links TRBV12-3 or TRBV12-4 to TRBJ2-1, with TRBD2 identical over 12 bases. The CDR3 runs to 15 residues. After removal of 6 bases from V and 7 bases from J, the junction contained 7 bases not matched to a gene. The CDR3 sequence is CASSPLGLAGNEQFF. CDR3 nucleotide sequence: TGTGCCAGCAGCCCGTTAGGACTAGCGGGAAATGAGCAGTTCTTC.

The chain recombines TRBV5-1 with TRBJ1-1, with D uncertain. Trimming removed 4 bases from V and 0 bases from J, with 7 bases in between. This CDR3 is built from 13 residues. Looked up from germline, CDR1 is SGHRS and CDR2 is YFSETQ. CDR3 region: CASSRTLNTEAFF. The CDR3 DNA reads TGCGCCAGCAGCCGTACACTGAACACTGAAGCTTTCTTT.

This clonotype was observed many times. This chain joins TRBV11-2 and TRBJ1-3; D gene unclear. The CDR3 extends over 15 amino acids. Germline lookup yields CDR1 SGHAT and CDR2 FQNNGV. Between the trimmed V and J ends, which lost 0 bases and 2 bases, there was a span of 8 bases. In DNA, the CDR3 is TGTGCCAGCAGCTTAGAGGGGATTGCTGGAAACACCATATATTTT. This gives the protein CASSLEGIAGNTIYF.

This clonotype has at least ten counts. V and J are TRBV5-8 and TRBJ2-6; TRBD1 is a possible D gene (5 bases). V lost 5 bases and J 0 bases, leaving 12 bases between the germline ends. This CDR3 region has 16 residues. The germline gives CDR1 SGHTS, CDR2 YDEGEE. The CDR3, as DNA: TGTGCCAGCAGTTCCCTTGGGGCCTCTGGGGCCAACGTCCTGACTTTC. The encoded protein is CASSSLGASGANVLTF.

The chain couples TRBV27 to TRBJ2-7; 10 bases fit TRBD2. V trimming: 4 bases; J trimming: 3 bases; junction bases outside the gene matches: 9. CDR1 is MNHEY, CDR2 SMNVEV, per germline (reference sequence). The CDR3 sequence is 16 residues long. In DNA, the CDR3 is TGTGCCAGCAGTTCCTTTTCTAGCGGGGGTGGCTACGAGCAGTACTTC. This translates into CASSSFSSGGGYEQYF.

This clonotype was recorded once. The chain uses TRBV10-3 and TRBJ1-2; no definite D call. Deletions cut 4 bases from V and 6 bases from J, with 9 bases between. CDR3 length: 12 amino acids. CDR1 and CDR2 from the germline V gene are ENHRY and SYGVKD. DNA of the CDR3: TGTGCCATCAGTGGTCAGAAGGATGGCTACACCTTC. Its translation is CAISGQKDGYTF.

The chain is built from TRBV29-1 and TRBJ1-2; 9 bases line up with TRBD1. The V segment lost 7 bases and the J segment 3 bases; nucleotides outside the gene matches: 6. The CDR3 is made up of 13 amino acids. Germline CDR1 and CDR2: SQVTM and ANQGSEA. The CDR3 loop reads CSGSTGGDYGYTF. DNA for the CDR3: TGCAGCGGATCGACAGGGGGTGACTATGGCTACACCTTC.